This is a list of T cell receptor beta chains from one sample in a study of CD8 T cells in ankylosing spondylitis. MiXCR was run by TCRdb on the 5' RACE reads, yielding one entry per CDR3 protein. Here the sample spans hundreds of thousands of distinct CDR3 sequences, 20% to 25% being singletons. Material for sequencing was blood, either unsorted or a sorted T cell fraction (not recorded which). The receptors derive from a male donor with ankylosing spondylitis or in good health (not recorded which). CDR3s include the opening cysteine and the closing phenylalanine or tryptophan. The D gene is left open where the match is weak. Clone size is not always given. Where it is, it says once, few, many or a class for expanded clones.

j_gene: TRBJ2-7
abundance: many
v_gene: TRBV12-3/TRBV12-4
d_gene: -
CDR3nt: TGTGCCAGCAGAGACAGGCGAAGCTCCTACGAGCAGTACTTC
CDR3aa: CASRDRRSSYEQYF

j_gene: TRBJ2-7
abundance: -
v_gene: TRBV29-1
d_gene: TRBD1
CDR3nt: TGCAGCGTTGAAGATGGGCTACAGGGGGCGGTCTACGAGCAGTACTTC
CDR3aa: CSVEDGLQGAVYEQYF

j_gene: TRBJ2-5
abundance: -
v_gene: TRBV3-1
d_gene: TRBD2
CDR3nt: TGTGCCAGCAGCCAAGATCTAGCGGGGGAAGAGACCCAGTACTTC
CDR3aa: CASSQDLAGEETQYF

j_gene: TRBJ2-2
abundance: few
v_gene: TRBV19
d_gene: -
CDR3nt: TGTGCCAGTAGTGAGGGGATCTACACCGGGGAGCTGTTTTTT
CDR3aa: CASSEGIYTGELFF

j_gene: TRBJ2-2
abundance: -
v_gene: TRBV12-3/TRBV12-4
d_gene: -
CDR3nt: TGTGCCAGCACCAAACTTCAGACACCGAACACCGGGGAGCTGTTTTTT
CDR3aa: CASTKLQTPNTGELFF

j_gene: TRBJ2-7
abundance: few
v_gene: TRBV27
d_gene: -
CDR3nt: TGTGCCAGCAGTTTATCGCCCCGATACGAGCAGTACTTC
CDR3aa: CASSLSPRYEQYF

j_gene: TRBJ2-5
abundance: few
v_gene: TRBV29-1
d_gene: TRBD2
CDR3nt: TGCAGCGTTCCGGGACTAGCGGGACCACTACGGTACTTC
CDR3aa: CSVPGLAGPLRYF

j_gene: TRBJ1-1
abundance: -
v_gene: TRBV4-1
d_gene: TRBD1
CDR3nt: TGCGCCAGCACCGTAGTGGGGGGACAGGGCAAGAACACTGAAGCTTTCTTT
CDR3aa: CASTVVGGQGKNTEAFF

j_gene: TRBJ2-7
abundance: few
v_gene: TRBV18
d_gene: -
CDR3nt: TGTGCCAGCTGGTCAGGGGTAGGCTACGAGCAGTACTTC
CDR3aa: CASWSGVGYEQYF

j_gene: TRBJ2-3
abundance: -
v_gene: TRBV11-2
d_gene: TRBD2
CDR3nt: TGTGCCAGCAGCTCCTTAGCGGGGGGGCCGGCAGATACGCAGTATTTT
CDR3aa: CASSSLAGGPADTQYF

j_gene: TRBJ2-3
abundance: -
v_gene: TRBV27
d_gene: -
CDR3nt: TGTGCCAGCAGTTTCACCGTGCCCCCAGATACGCAGTATTTT
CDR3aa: CASSFTVPPDTQYF

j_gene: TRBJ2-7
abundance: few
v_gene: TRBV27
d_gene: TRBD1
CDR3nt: TGTGCCAGCAGTGCATGGGGACAGGGGGCCGGCTACGAGCAGTACTTC
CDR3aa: CASSAWGQGAGYEQYF

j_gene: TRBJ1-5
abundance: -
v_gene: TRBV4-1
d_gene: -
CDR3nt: TGCGCCAGCAGCCAAAACAGGGCCCCTAGCAATCAGCCCCAGCATTTT
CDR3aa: CASSQNRAPSNQPQHF

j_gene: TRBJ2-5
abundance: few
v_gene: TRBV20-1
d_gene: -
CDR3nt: TGCAGTGCTAGAGATCCCCTCCGAAAGACGTACCAAGAGACCCAGTACTTC
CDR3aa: CSARDPLRKTYQETQYF

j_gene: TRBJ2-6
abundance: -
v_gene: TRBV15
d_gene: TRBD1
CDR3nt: TGTGCCACCAGCCTTAACCGGGACAGCCCCGGCTCTGGGGCCAACGTCCTGACTTTC
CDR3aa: CATSLNRDSPGSGANVLTF

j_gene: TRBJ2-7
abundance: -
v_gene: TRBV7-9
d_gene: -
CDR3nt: TGTGCCAGCAGCCATCCCTCTCTTCCCTACGAGCAGTACTTC
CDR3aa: CASSHPSLPYEQYF

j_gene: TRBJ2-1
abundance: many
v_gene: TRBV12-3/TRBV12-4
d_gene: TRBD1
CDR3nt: TGTGCCAGCAGTTACCGACAGGGAATGGAGCAGTTCTTC
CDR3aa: CASSYRQGMEQFF

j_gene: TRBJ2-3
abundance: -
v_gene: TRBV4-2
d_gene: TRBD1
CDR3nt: TGTGCCAGCAGCCCGGGACAGGGCCTAAGCACAGATACGCAGTATTTT
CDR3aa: CASSPGQGLSTDTQYF

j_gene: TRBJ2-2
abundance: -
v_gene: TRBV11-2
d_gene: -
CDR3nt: TGTGCCAGCAGCTTCGGGAGTCTTAACACCGGGGAGCTGTTTTTT
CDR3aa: CASSFGSLNTGELFF

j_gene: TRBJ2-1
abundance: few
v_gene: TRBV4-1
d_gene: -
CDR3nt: TGCGCCAGCAGCCAAGATGGGTACAATGAGCAGTTCTTC
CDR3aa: CASSQDGYNEQFF

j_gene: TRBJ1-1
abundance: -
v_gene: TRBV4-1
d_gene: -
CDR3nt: TGCGCCAGCAGCCTCATCGGGGGGTTGAACACTGAAGCTTTCTTT
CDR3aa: CASSLIGGLNTEAFF

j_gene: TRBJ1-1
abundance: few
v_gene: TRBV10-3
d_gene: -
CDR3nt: TGTGCCATCAGTGAAGGAAAGAACACTGAAGCTTTCTTT
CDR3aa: CAISEGKNTEAFF

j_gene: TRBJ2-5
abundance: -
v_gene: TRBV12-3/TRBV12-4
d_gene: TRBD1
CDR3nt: TGTGCCAGCAGGCCTACAGGGGTGCAAGAGACCCAGTACTTC
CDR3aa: CASRPTGVQETQYF

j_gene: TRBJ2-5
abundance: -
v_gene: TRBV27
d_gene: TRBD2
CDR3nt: TGTGCCAGCAGACTAGCGGGGGCCTCAAGAGACTATTACTTC
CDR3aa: CASRLAGASRDYYF

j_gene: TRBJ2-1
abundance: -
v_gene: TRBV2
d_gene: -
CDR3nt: TGTGCCAGCAGCGAGGGGGTGACGGCCGCTTACAATGAGCAGTTCTTC
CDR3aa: CASSEGVTAAYNEQFF

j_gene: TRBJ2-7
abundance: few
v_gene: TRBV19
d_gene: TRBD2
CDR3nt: TGTGCCAGTAGCGGACTAGCGGGTGAAAACTCCTACGAGCAGTACTTC
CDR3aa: CASSGLAGENSYEQYF

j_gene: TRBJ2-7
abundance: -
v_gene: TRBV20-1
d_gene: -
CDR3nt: TGCAGTGCTGCGGACAGCTCCGAGCAGTACTTC
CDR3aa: CSAADSSEQYF

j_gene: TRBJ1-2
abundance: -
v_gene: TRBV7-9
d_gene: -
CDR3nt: TGTGCCAGCAGCCCCGGGGACGACTATGGCTACACCTTC
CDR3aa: CASSPGDDYGYTF

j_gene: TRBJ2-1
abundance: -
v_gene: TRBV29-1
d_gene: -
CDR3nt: TGCAGCGTTGAAGGGGGGCAGGCCTACAATGAGCAGTTCTTC
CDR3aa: CSVEGGQAYNEQFF

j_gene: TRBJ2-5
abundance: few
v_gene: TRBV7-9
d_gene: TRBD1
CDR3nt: TGTGCCAGCAGCCCACAGGGGGCATCGGAGACCCAGTACTTC
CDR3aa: CASSPQGASETQYF

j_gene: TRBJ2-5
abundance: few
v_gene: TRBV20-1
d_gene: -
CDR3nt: TGCAGTGCTAGTGACGTTTTTCAAGAGACCCAGTACTTC
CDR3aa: CSASDVFQETQYF

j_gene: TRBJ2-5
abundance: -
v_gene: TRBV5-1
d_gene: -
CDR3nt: TGCGCCAGCAGCTGGGGGATAGGTGATGAGACCCAGTACTTC
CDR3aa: CASSWGIGDETQYF

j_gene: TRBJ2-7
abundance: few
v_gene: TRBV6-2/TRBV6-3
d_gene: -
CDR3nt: TGTGCCAGCAGTTCCGTGGCGTATTACGAGCAGTACTTC
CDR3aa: CASSSVAYYEQYF

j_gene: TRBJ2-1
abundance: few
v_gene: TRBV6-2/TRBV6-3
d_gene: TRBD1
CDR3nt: TGTGCCAGCAGCGGAACTACAGGGGGCATGGTCGGTCGGGACTACAATGAGCAGTTCTTC
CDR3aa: CASSGTTGGMVGRDYNEQFF

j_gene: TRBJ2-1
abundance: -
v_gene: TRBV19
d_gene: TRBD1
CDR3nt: TGTGCCAGTAGCCACAGGGGCAATGAGCAGTTCTTC
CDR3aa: CASSHRGNEQFF

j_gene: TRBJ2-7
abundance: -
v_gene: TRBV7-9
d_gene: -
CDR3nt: TGTGCCAGCAGCCGCGGTGAACTCGAGCAGTACTTC
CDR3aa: CASSRGELEQYF

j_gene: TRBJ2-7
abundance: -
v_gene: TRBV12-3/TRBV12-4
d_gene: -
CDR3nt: TGTGCCAGCAGTTTTCCCGGACAAGCTTACGAGCAGTACTTC
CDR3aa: CASSFPGQAYEQYF

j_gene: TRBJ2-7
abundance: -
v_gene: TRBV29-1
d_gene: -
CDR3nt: TGCAGCGTTGAAGTAGCGTATTCCTACGAGCAGTACTTC
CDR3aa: CSVEVAYSYEQYF

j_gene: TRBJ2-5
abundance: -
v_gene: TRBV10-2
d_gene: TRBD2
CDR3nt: TGCGCCAGCAGGGCCACTAGCGCTTCCTGGGAGACCCAGTACTTC
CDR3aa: CASRATSASWETQYF

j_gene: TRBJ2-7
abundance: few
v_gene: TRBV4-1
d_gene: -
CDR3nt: TGCGCCAGCAGCCAAGATCCGGGCGGCCTCTCCTACGAGCAGTACTTC
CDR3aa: CASSQDPGGLSYEQYF

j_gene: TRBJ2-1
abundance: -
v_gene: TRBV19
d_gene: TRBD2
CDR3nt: TGTGCCAGTAGGACCGGGACTAGCGGGGGGGTGTCCTACAATGAGCAGTTCTTC
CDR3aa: CASRTGTSGGVSYNEQFF

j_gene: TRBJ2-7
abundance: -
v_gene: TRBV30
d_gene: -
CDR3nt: TGTGCCTGGAGTGTATCACTAATCCAATCGGACGAGCAGTACTTC
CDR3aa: CAWSVSLIQSDEQYF

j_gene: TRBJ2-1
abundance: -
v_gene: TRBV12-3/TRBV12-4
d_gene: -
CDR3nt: TGTGCCAGCAGTTTTTTAGGCTACAATGAGCAGTTCTTC
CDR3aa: CASSFLGYNEQFF

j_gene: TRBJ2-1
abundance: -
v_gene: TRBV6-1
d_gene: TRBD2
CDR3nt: TGTGCCAGCAGTGAACCGTCCCCTCGGCTAGCGGGCTCCTACAATGAGCAGTTCTTC
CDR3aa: CASSEPSPRLAGSYNEQFF

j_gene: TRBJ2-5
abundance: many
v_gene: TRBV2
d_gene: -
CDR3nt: TGTGCCAGCAGTGATTCGGAGTTAGAGACCCAGTACTTC
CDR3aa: CASSDSELETQYF

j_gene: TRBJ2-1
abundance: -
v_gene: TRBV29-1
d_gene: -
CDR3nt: TGCAGCGTTCTCCGGAGGGACACACCAGAGCAGTTCTTC
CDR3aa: CSVLRRDTPEQFF